This T cell receptor beta chain was sequenced during a study of tumor-infiltrating lymphocytes in primary liver carcinoma. With a constant-region primer, TCR beta cDNA was made from roughly 500 ng of total RNA. Amplification in three nested multiplex PCR rounds with slightly modified ARM-PCR gave rise to TCR beta libraries. Primers for the first two PCR rounds were TRBV1-TRBV30 forward primers and a C-beta reverse primer (approximately 10 cycles per round). One entry per CDR3 protein results from TCRdb running MiXCR on the multiplex PCR reads. This table has about 120,000 distinct CDR3 sequences, around 70% appearing once. The V gene's germline CDR1 is SQVTM and CDR2 ANQGSEA. The CDR3 consists of 18 residues. Regarding this clonotype: A read error is possible here, since a much larger clone lies one base away.

Investigators took RNA and DNA out together from 20-30 mg of unsorted bulk tissue. The TCR sequence derives from a woman between 55 and 75 years old with primary liver carcinoma and hepatitis B virus infection. This chain links TRBV29-1 with TRBJ2-1; TRBD2 matches 11 bases. The sequenced material came from tumor-adjacent normal liver tissue. DNA for the CDR3: TGCAGCGGAGAAGGGTGGGGTAGCGGGAGGGCTGTACGGGGTGAGCGGTTCTTC. Translating gives CSGEGWGSGRAVRGERFF.